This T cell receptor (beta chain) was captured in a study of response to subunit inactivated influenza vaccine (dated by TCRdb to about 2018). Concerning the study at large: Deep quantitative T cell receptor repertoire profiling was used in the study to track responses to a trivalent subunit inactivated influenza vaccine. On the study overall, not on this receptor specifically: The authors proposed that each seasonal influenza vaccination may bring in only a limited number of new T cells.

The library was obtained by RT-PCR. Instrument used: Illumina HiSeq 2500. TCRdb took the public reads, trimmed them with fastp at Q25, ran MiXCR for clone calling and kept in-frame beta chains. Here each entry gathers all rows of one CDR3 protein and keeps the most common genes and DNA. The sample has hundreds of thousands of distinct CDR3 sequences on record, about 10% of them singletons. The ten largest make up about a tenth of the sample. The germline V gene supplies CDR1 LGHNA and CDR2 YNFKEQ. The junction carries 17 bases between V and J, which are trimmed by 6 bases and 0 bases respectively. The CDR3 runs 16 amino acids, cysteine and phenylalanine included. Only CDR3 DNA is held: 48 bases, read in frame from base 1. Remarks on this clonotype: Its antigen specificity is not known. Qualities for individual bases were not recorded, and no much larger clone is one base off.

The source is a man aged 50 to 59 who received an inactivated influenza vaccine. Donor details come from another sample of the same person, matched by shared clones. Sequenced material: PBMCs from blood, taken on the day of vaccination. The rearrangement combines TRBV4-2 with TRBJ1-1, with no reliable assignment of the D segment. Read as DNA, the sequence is TGTGCCAGCAGTCTTACTGGAGCAGCTATGAACACTGAAGCTTTCTTT. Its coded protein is CASSLTGAAMNTEAFF.